The 27 T cell receptor beta chains presented below share a single source sample, sequenced in a study of blood T cell repertoires in COVID-19. Sequencing was performed with immunoSEQ multiplex PCR; in TCRdb, only in-frame clones are kept and a portion is missing. Counted here are over 200,000 clones, more than 85% occurring once; the ten biggest clones make up around 0.84%. Source material: peripheral blood. These receptors all stem from a man aged 55 to 70 with COVID-19, enrolled during active disease.

The chain joins TRBV19 to TRBJ1-2; weak D call: TRBD1 (5 bases). In germline, CDR1 is LNHDA, CDR2 SQIVND (reference sequence). CDR3 length: 15 amino acids. Trimming removed 3 bases from V and 0 bases from J, with 11 bases in between. The CDR3 sequence is CASSMGLPTNYGYTF. The CDR3 DNA follows: TGTGCCAGTAGTATGGGACTCCCAACTAACTATGGCTACACCTTC.

V and J are TRBV5-5 and TRBJ2-3; perhaps TRBD2 as D (6 bases). V shed 4 bases and J shed 8 bases, with 14 bases lying between them. CDR1 and CDR2 (germline): SGHKS, YYEKEE (reference sequence). The CDR3 has 13 amino acids. The CDR3 DNA sequence: TGTGCCAGCAGCGGGGGGACTTCCACTACGCAGTATTTT. This gives the protein CASSGGTSTTQYF.

The chain links TRBV19 to TRBJ2-7; a weak D match, TRBD2 (5 bases). This CDR3 contains 13 residues. Trimming removed 3 bases at V and 6 bases at J, with 12 bases between. Germline-derived CDR1 and CDR2 are LNHDA and SQIVND (reference sequence). In nucleotides, the CDR3 is TGTGCCAGTAGTATGCTTGGGAGCGGCGAGCAGTACTTC. Translating gives CASSMLGSGEQYF.

This chain uses TRBV29-1 with TRBJ2-7, with 8 nucleotides matching TRBD1. Germline V CDR1 and CDR2: SQVTM, ANQGSEA. V dropped 7 bases and J dropped 5; count of bases not matched to a gene: 10. The CDR3 is 13 amino acids. CDR3 bases: TGCAGCGCCACCGGGACAGGTATGAACGAGCAGTACTTC. Residues: CSATGTGMNEQYF.

This clone occurred a few times. The J gene is TRBJ2-1, the V gene TRBV29-1; 9 nucleotides line up with TRBD2. V shed 4 bases and J 3 bases; nucleotides not matched to a gene: 4. Germline assignment: CDR1 SQVTM and CDR2 ANQGSEA. This CDR3 is built from 14 residues. DNA of the CDR3: TGCAGCGTTGCTGCTAGCGGGATCTACAATGAGCAGTTCTTC. Its protein product is CSVAASGIYNEQFF.

This clone was seen a few times. The chain uses TRBV18 and TRBJ1-1; D may be TRBD1 (6 bases). Trimming cost V 6 bases and J 6 bases, with 14 bases left between them. Looked up from germline, CDR1 is KGHSH and CDR2 is LQKENI. This CDR3 comprises 13 residues. In DNA, the CDR3 is TGTGCCAGCTCCGACCATGAGGGGGCTGAAGCTTTCTTT. This gives the protein CASSDHEGAEAFF.

The chain employs TRBV5-1 and TRBJ1-6, with 12 bases aligning to TRBD1. The germline gives CDR1 SGHRS, CDR2 YFSETQ. The junction had 6 bases not matched to a gene; V was cut back by 4 bases and J by 7 bases. CDR3 length: 16 amino acids. Written as DNA, the CDR3 is TGCGCCAGCAGCATAGGGACAGGGGGCAGAAATTCACCCCTCCACTTT. Its protein product is CASSIGTGGRNSPLHF.

V and J are TRBV27 and TRBJ2-1, with 12 bases lining up with TRBD2. The CDR3 has 19 residues. V dropped 6 bases and J dropped 2; count of bases not matched to a gene: 14. Germline loops: CDR1 MNHEY, CDR2 SMNVEV (reference sequence). DNA for the CDR3: TGTGCCAGCAGACGAAGGGGGTCTGCTAGCGGGAGGGCCTACAATGAGCAGTTCTTC. Translating it yields CASRRRGSASGRAYNEQFF.

The V call is TRBV19, the J call TRBJ2-1; TRBD2 matches at 8 bases. Trimming at V came to 4 bases and at J to 0 bases, leaving 17 bases not matched to a gene. Looked up from germline, CDR1 is LNHDA and CDR2 is SQIVND (reference sequence). This CDR3 comprises 20 residues. The chain's CDR3 is CASSKRRAGGIRSSYNEQFF. CDR3 DNA sequence: TGTGCCAGTAGTAAGAGGCGGGCGGGGGGCATCAGGAGCTCCTACAATGAGCAGTTCTTC.

CDR3 bases: TGTGCCAGCAGCTCGGGAATAAACTATGGCTACACCTTC. This codes for CASSSGINYGYTF. V usage is TRBV6-5 and J usage is TRBJ1-2; D unclear. The germline gives CDR1 MNHEY, CDR2 SVGAGI. V lost 6 bases and J 2 bases, leaving 10 bases between the germline ends. The length of the CDR3 is 13 residues.

The V and J genes are TRBV10-2 and TRBJ2-2; a possible D gene is TRBD1 (5 bases). The germline V and J ends were trimmed by 8 bases and 0 bases, with 19 bases remaining between them. There are 17 residues in the CDR3. The germline gives CDR1 WSHSY, CDR2 SAAADI. In nucleotides, the CDR3 is TGCGCCAGCCAGGGATCAGGGCTTCTCGCGAACACCGGGGAGCTGTTTTTT. Amino acid sequence: CASQGSGLLANTGELFF.

In DNA form, the CDR3 reads TGCGCCAGCAGGTGGGGCAGGACCGAAGAGACCCAGTACTTC. It translates to CASRWGRTEETQYF. The rearrangement joins TRBV5-1 to TRBJ2-5; D possibly corresponds to TRBD1 (5 bases). V was trimmed by 5 bases and J by 3 bases, leaving 14 bases between them. There are 14 residues in the CDR3. Germline V lookup: CDR1 SGHRS, CDR2 YFSETQ.

The chain uses TRBV28 and TRBJ2-7; D ambiguous. CDR3 length: 14 residues. Trimming took off 5 bases at V and 4 bases at J, with 15 bases between the two ends. Per the germline V gene, CDR1 is MDHEN and CDR2 is SYDVKM. CDR3 in amino acids: CASSPRATRYEQYF. CDR3 DNA: TGTGCCAGCAGTCCCCGAGCAACCCGGTACGAGCAGTACTTC. The full variable domain, in which reference TRBV28 and TRBJ2-7 provide the parts outside the CDR3, is DVKVTQSSRYLVKRTGEKVFLECVQDMDHENMFWYRQDPGLGLRLIYFSYDVKMKEKGDIPEGYSVSREKKERFSLILESASTNQTSMYLCASSPRATRYEQYFGPGTRLTVT.

The CDR3 loop is CASSLYNSPLHF. The CDR3 DNA is TGTGCCAGCAGTCTCTATAATTCACCCCTCCACTTT. The chain couples TRBV27 to TRBJ1-6; no definite D call. The CDR3 runs to 12 residues. Trimming cost V 5 bases and J 3 bases, with 2 bases left between them. CDR1 is MNHEY and CDR2 is SMNVEV in the germline V gene (reference sequence).

The V and J genes are TRBV6-5 and TRBJ1-1; 8 nucleotides agree with TRBD1. The V and J ends lost 6 bases and 1 base, in that order; junction bases with no gene match: 4. CDR3 length: 14 amino acids. Germline V lookup: CDR1 MNHEY, CDR2 SVGAGI. The CDR3 loop reads CASSLGQGNTEAFF. The CDR3, as DNA: TGTGCCAGCAGCCTCGGACAGGGGAACACTGAAGCTTTCTTT.

The DNA for the CDR3 is TGCGCCAGCACCCGATCGGCGGGATCAGGGACCCAGTACTTC. Translated: CASTRSAGSGTQYF. The genes are TRBV5-1 and TRBJ2-5, with D possibly TRBD2 on 6 matching bases. The CDR3 length is 14 residues. V was clipped by 6 bases and J by 7 bases, with 19 bases between them. Germline V gene data show CDR1 as SGHRS and CDR2 as YFSETQ.

The V call is TRBV30, the J call TRBJ1-1; D gene ambiguous. Germline V gene data show CDR1 as GTSNPN and CDR2 as SVGIG (reference sequence). V lost 3 bases to trimming and J lost 3 bases, with 11 bases between them. The CDR3 runs 13 residues. Written as DNA, the CDR3 is TGTGCCTGGAGGAGCCGGTCCCACACTGAAGCTTTCTTT. Translation: CAWRSRSHTEAFF. The entire variable domain, with the rest obtained from reference TRBV30 and TRBJ1-1, is as follows: SQTIHQWPATLVQPVGSPLSLECTVEGTSNPNLYWYRQAAGRGLQLLFYSVGIGQISSEVPQNLSASRPQDRQFILSSKKLLLSDSGFYLCAWRSRSHTEAFFGQGTRLTVV.

V usage is TRBV28 and J usage is TRBJ2-6, with 11 positions matching TRBD1. V shed 5 bases, J shed 0 bases, and the junction held 3 bases outside the gene matches. Germline V gives CDR1 MDHEN, CDR2 SYDVKM. The CDR3 sequence is 17 residues long. The CDR3 DNA is TGTGCCAGCAGTCCGGGACAGGGGGTCTCTGGGGCCAACGTCCTGACTTTC. Its protein is CASSPGQGVSGANVLTF. The full variable domain, rest sourced from reference TRBV28 and TRBJ2-6, is DVKVTQSSRYLVKRTGEKVFLECVQDMDHENMFWYRQDPGLGLRLIYFSYDVKMKEKGDIPEGYSVSREKKERFSLILESASTNQTSMYLCASSPGQGVSGANVLTFGAGSRLTVL.

The chain uses TRBV19 and TRBJ2-5; 10 positions agree with TRBD1. V lost 6 bases, J lost 3 bases, and 4 bases stayed unmatched. The CDR3 is made up of 14 amino acids. Looked up from germline, CDR1 is LNHDA and CDR2 is SQIVND (reference sequence). The CDR3 DNA follows: TGTGCCAGTAGGACGACAGGGGGCGAAGAGACCCAGTACTTC. Amino acids: CASRTTGGEETQYF.

This rearrangement joins TRBV23-1 to TRBJ2-1, with D perhaps matching TRBD1 (6 bases). TRBV23-1 is an ORF for which the function is uncertain. V lost 2 bases and J lost 12, with 14 bases in between. The CDR3 covers 13 residues. The CDR3 spells CASSQKTGLVQFF. Here the CDR3 DNA reads TGCGCCAGCAGTCAAAAAACAGGGCTTGTGCAGTTCTTC.

The J gene is TRBJ2-3, the V gene TRBV9; 15 nucleotides line up with TRBD2. The CDR3 has 18 residues. J lost 2 bases, V lost 4 bases, and 8 bases had no gene match. Germline V CDR1 and CDR2: SGDLS, YYNGEE. The CDR3 loop is CASSPGTSGGTATDTQYF. The CDR3 region has the DNA TGTGCCAGCAGCCCTGGGACTAGCGGGGGGACGGCCACAGATACGCAGTATTTT.

The rearrangement uses TRBV7-9 and TRBJ2-1, with a weak D call TRBD2 (5 bases). This CDR3 is 19 amino acids long. V was pared by 3 bases and J by 7 bases, with 28 bases between. Germline-derived CDR1 and CDR2 are SEHNR and FQNEAQ (reference sequence). CDR3 protein: CASSFSQIIGPGSGNEQFF. For the CDR3, the DNA is TGTGCCAGCAGCTTTTCCCAGATAATCGGGCCGGGGTCTGGGAATGAGCAGTTCTTC.

The chain has TRBV27 and TRBJ2-2; possible D gene TRBD2, 7 bases. Trimming removed 3 bases at V and 5 bases at J, with 13 bases between. This CDR3 is built from 15 residues. The germline V gene encodes CDR1 MNHEY and CDR2 SMNVEV (reference sequence). This CDR3 is CASSFFRGGTGELFF. In DNA form, the CDR3 reads TGTGCCAGCAGTTTCTTCAGGGGAGGGACCGGGGAGCTGTTTTTT.

V gene TRBV19 combines with J gene TRBJ1-5, with a tentative D call TRBD1 (6 bases). The CDR3 is made up of 18 amino acids. Trimming took 7 bases from V and 3 from J, leaving 25 bases between them. CDR1 is LNHDA, CDR2 SQIVND, per germline (reference sequence). CDR3 sequence reads: CASKGPRGQGPSNQPQHF. The CDR3, as DNA: TGTGCCAGTAAAGGCCCTCGGGGACAAGGTCCCTCCAATCAGCCCCAGCATTTT.

CDR3 DNA sequence: TGTGCCAGCAGCTCCGGACTAGCGGGGAAGAATACGCAGTATTTT. Protein product: CASSSGLAGKNTQYF. This sequence joins TRBV7-3 and TRBJ2-3; 12 nucleotides agree with TRBD2. V shed 4 bases and J 7 bases; nucleotides not matched to a gene: 6. This CDR3 spans 15 amino acids. The germline CDR1 and CDR2 sequences are SGHTA and FQGTGA.

The gene calls are TRBV10-1 and TRBJ2-7, with TRBD2 as a possible D gene (5 bases). V dropped 7 bases and J dropped 1 base, with 20 bases sitting between them. Germline loops: CDR1 WNHNN, CDR2 SYGVQD (reference sequence). The CDR3 runs 16 residues. CDR3 sequence (DNA): TGCGCCAGCATTAAACTACGGGATTCCGAGTCCTACGAGCAGTACTTC. Protein product: CASIKLRDSESYEQYF.

CDR3 coding DNA: TGCGCCAGCAGCTTGGGTCGACTAGCGACGGGAGATGAGCAGTTCTTC. Its protein is CASSLGRLATGDEQFF. V usage is TRBV5-1 and J usage is TRBJ2-1, with 8 bases identical to TRBD2. This CDR3 comprises 16 residues. CDR1 is SGHRS and CDR2 is YFSETQ in the germline V gene. J was trimmed by 8 bases and V by 0 bases; bases with no gene match: 10. Full variable domain (missing parts from reference TRBV5-1 and TRBJ2-1): KAGVTQTPRYLIKTRGQQVTLSCSPISGHRSVSWYQQTPGQGLQFLFEYFSETQRNKGNFPGRFSGRQFSNSRSEMNVSTLELGDSALYLCASSLGRLATGDEQFFGPGTRLTVL.